The 27 T cell receptor beta chains listed next were all sequenced from one sample in a study of CD8 T cell repertoires and HIV-1 epitope variants (TCRdb year 2020). The library was prepared using the immunoSEQ multiplex PCR assay. This is the immuneACCESS table as TCRdb keeps it, with only in-frame sequences that have V and J called. A part of the clones is gone; compared with another copy, unresolved V genes explain less than half, and the rest is unexplained. The sample records several thousand clones, under 70% of which are singletons. Of the sample, over 35% is held by the ten largest clones. For these receptors, no antigen is known. Sequencing input: cultured CD8+ T cells derived from PBMCs. All receptors derive from a male donor with HIV.

The chain employs TRBV28 and TRBJ1-4, with TRBD1 matching 9 bases. Germline V CDR1 and CDR2: MDHEN, SYDVKM. The CDR3 is 17 residues long. The junction had 17 bases not matched to a gene; V was cut back by 5 bases and J by 10 bases. CDR3 region: CASSGTGRGYREGKLFF. The DNA of the CDR3 is TGTGCCAGCAGTGGGACAGGGAGGGGATATAGGGAAGGAAAACTGTTTTTT.

The chain couples TRBV9 to TRBJ2-2; no clear D gene. The CDR3 consists of 17 residues. CDR1 and CDR2 (germline): SGDLS, YYNGEE. V was trimmed by 0 bases and J by 0 bases, leaving 12 bases between them. Written as DNA, the CDR3 is TGTGCCAGCAGCGTAGGAAGGTTTGCCGCGAACACCGGGGAGCTGTTTTTT. Encoded protein: CASSVGRFAANTGELFF.

V and J are TRBV5-4 and TRBJ1-1; no firm D call. With 4 bases removed from V and 0 bases from J, the gap between germline ends came to 7 bases. Germline V lookup: CDR1 SGHNT, CDR2 YYREEE (reference sequence). The CDR3 runs 13 residues. The CDR3 loop is CASSRRVNTEAFF. CDR3 sequence (DNA): TGTGCCAGCAGCCGACGAGTGAACACTGAAGCTTTCTTT.

This clone was seen a handful of times. CDR3 sequence reads: CASSSGQGAGTEAFF. DNA for the CDR3: TGTGCCAGCAGCTCGGGACAGGGGGCGGGCACTGAAGCTTTCTTT. The chain links TRBV13 to TRBJ1-1; 12 nucleotides agree with TRBD1. V was pared by 4 bases and J by 4 bases, with 4 bases of the junction left unmatched. The CDR3 spans 15 residues. Germline V gives CDR1 PRHDT, CDR2 FYEKMQ (reference sequence).

This clone was seen more than once but under ten times. The rearrangement links TRBV6-5 to TRBJ1-4; TRBD1 is a possible D gene (5 bases). The CDR3 extends over 15 amino acids. Germline CDR1 is MNHEY and CDR2 is SVGAGI. Trimming cost V 7 bases and J 3 bases, with 15 bases left between them. The CDR3 loop reads CASTHRGAANEKLFF. In DNA, the CDR3 is TGTGCCAGCACCCATCGGGGCGCGGCTAATGAAAAACTGTTTTTT.

The chain uses TRBV7-9 and TRBJ1-2, with a tentative D call TRBD1 (5 bases). V lost 5 bases and J 3 bases, leaving 19 bases between the germline ends. Per the germline V gene, CDR1 is SEHNR and CDR2 is FQNEAQ (reference sequence). The CDR3 has 16 amino acids. CDR3 sequence (DNA): TGTGCCAGCAGCCCGCCAAGTAGGGGCGATTACTATGGCTACACCTTC. Amino acids: CASSPPSRGDYYGYTF.

The CDR3 loop is CASSLARGRTGANVLTF. The CDR3 DNA is TGCGCCAGCAGCTTGGCCAGGGGGCGGACTGGGGCCAACGTCCTGACTTTC. The gene calls are TRBV5-1 and TRBJ2-6; 8 bases match TRBD1. After removal of 0 bases from V and 2 bases from J, the junction contained 4 bases not matched to a gene. Germline V CDR1 and CDR2: SGHRS, YFSETQ. The CDR3 sequence is 17 residues long. Based on the CDR3 plus reference TRBV5-1 and TRBJ2-6, the full variable domain is KAGVTQTPRYLIKTRGQQVTLSCSPISGHRSVSWYQQTPGQGLQFLFEYFSETQRNKGNFPGRFSGRQFSNSRSEMNVSTLELGDSALYLCASSLARGRTGANVLTFGAGSRLTVL.

DNA for the CDR3: TGTGCCAGCATCCTTCGGGACGACAGGGGCAAAAACATTCAGTACTTC. It is translated as CASILRDDRGKNIQYF. The chain employs TRBV5-4 and TRBJ2-4; TRBD1 matches at 8 bases. The CDR3 length is 16 residues. The junction had 11 bases not matched to a gene; V was cut back by 6 bases and J by 3 bases. CDR1 is SGHNT, CDR2 YYREEE, per germline (reference sequence).

This clone showed up just once. V gene TRBV5-4 combines with J gene TRBJ1-2; D unresolved. V lost 1 base and J 5 bases, leaving 15 bases between the germline ends. The CDR3 spans 15 residues. In germline, CDR1 is SGHNT, CDR2 YYREEE (reference sequence). CDR3 coding DNA: TGTGCCAGCAGCTTGCGGGAAGTCACTATTTATGGCTACACCTTC. As protein: CASSLREVTIYGYTF.

The table lists this clone with a few counts. This rearrangement joins TRBV7-6 to TRBJ2-1; perhaps D is TRBD1 or TRBD2 (6 bases each). The CDR3 sequence is 14 residues long. Germline V gene lookup returns CDR1 SGHVS and CDR2 FNYEAQ. With 2 bases removed from V and 5 bases from J, the gap between germline ends came to 10 bases. The chain's CDR3 is CASSLSGADNEQFF. For the CDR3, the DNA is TGTGCCAGCAGCTTATCGGGGGCGGACAATGAGCAGTTCTTC.

The rearrangement uses TRBV5-6 and TRBJ2-3; weak D call: TRBD2 (6 bases). The CDR3 covers 15 residues. Trimming shortened V by 5 bases and J by 4 bases, and 17 bases separated the two germline ends. Germline lookup yields CDR1 SGHDT and CDR2 YYEEEE. CDR3 sequence reads: CASSGTGAWADTQYF. The CDR3 nucleotides are TGTGCCAGCAGTGGTACGGGAGCTTGGGCAGATACGCAGTATTTT.

The CDR3 is CATSASYRGHDGELFF. CDR3 DNA sequence: TGTGCCACCAGCGCATCCTACAGGGGGCATGACGGGGAGCTGTTTTTT. The V gene is TRBV15, the J gene TRBJ2-2; 9 nucleotides match TRBD1. The germline CDR1 and CDR2 sequences are LNHNV and YYDKDF (reference sequence). The CDR3 length is 16 residues. The V and J ends lost 5 bases and 7 bases, in that order; junction bases with no gene match: 11.

This clone appeared a single time. The rearrangement links TRBV21-1 to TRBJ1-6. TRBV21-1 is deemed a pseudogene. The CDR3 spans 11 residues. The CDR3 protein is CARWTRGPLHF. The CDR3 DNA follows: TGTGCCAGATGGACCCGAGGACCCCTCCACTTT.

V usage is TRBV2 and J usage is TRBJ2-5, with a tentative D call TRBD1 (6 bases). The CDR3 is made up of 14 amino acids. Germline CDR1 reads SNHLY; CDR2 reads FYNNEI. V dropped 6 bases and J dropped 6 bases, with 17 bases sitting between them. The CDR3 sequence is CASRGQLGFQTQYF. The CDR3 nucleotides read TGTGCCAGCAGAGGACAGTTAGGATTCCAGACCCAGTACTTC.

This clone has more than one count but fewer than ten. The V and J genes are TRBV10-3 and TRBJ1-1; D is perhaps TRBD1 (5 bases). From germline, CDR1 is ENHRY and CDR2 SYGVKD. V was shortened by 2 bases and J by 8 bases, with 12 bases between the two germline ends. CDR3 length: 13 residues. CDR3 DNA: TGTGCCATCAGTGAGGGAGGGACCGCCGAAGCTTTCTTT. It yields the protein CAISEGGTAEAFF.

This sequence joins TRBV11-2 and TRBJ1-5; D is perhaps TRBD1 (5 bases). Trimming left V 5 bases short and J 6 bases short, with 14 bases between. The germline gives CDR1 SGHAT, CDR2 FQNNGV. The CDR3 extends over 14 amino acids. Written as DNA, the CDR3 is TGTGCCAGCAGCAGGGACCAGGAGGGTCAGCCCCAGCATTTT. Its translation: CASSRDQEGQPQHF.

The chain joins TRBV5-6 to TRBJ2-5; 10 bases match TRBD1. After removal of 4 bases from V and 4 bases from J, the junction contained 4 bases not matched to a gene. The CDR3 extends over 14 amino acids. CDR1 and CDR2 (germline): SGHDT, YYEEEE. DNA of the CDR3: TGTGCCAGCAGCCTGGACAGGGGGATAGAGACCCAGTACTTC. The encoded protein is CASSLDRGIETQYF. Full variable domain (missing parts from reference TRBV5-6 and TRBJ2-5): DAGVTQSPTHLIKTRGQQVTLRCSPKSGHDTVSWYQQALGQGPQFIFQYYEEEERQRGNFPDRFSGHQFPNYSSELNVNALLLGDSALYLCASSLDRGIETQYFGPGTRLLVL.

This chain connects TRBV6-6 to TRBJ1-4, with 7 bases aligning to TRBD1. The V gene end was trimmed by 7 bases and the J gene end by 8 bases; junction bases not matched to a gene: 7. CDR1 and CDR2 from the germline V gene are MNHNY and SVGAGI (reference sequence). The CDR3 contains 13 residues. The CDR3 DNA sequence: TGTGCCAGCATGGCAGGGGGTAACGAAAAACTGTTTTTT. Its translation is CASMAGGNEKLFF.

The chain couples TRBV7-8 to TRBJ2-5, with 8 nucleotides matching TRBD1. V was pared by 4 bases and J by 2 bases, with 6 bases of the junction left unmatched. Germline CDR1 and CDR2: SGHVS and FQNEAQ. The CDR3 runs to 15 residues. CDR3 in amino acids: CASSSWTGSQETQYF. The CDR3 DNA reads as TGTGCCAGCAGCTCCTGGACAGGGTCTCAAGAGACCCAGTACTTC. Full variable domain (remainder filled in from reference TRBV7-8 and TRBJ2-5): GAGVSQSPRYKVAKRGQDVALRCDPISGHVSLFWYQQALGQGPEFLTYFQNEAQLDKSGLPSDRFFAERPEGSVSTLKIQRTQQEDSAVYLCASSSWTGSQETQYFGPGTRLLVL.

The rearrangement uses TRBV4-3 and TRBJ2-7; 7 positions match TRBD1. The CDR3 sequence is 14 residues long. Losses at the gene ends were 4 bases for V and 5 bases for J; bases not matched to a gene: 8. Germline CDR1 reads LGHNA; CDR2 reads YSLEER. Here the CDR3 DNA reads TGCGCCAGCAGCCTATGGACAGGTGGCGACGAGCAGTACTTC. This sequence encodes CASSLWTGGDEQYF.

This chain links TRBV27 with TRBJ1-5; tentatively, D is TRBD1 (5 bases). Germline V gene lookup returns CDR1 MNHEY and CDR2 SMNVEV (reference sequence). The CDR3 is 14 amino acids. V shed 2 bases and J shed 3 bases, with 8 bases lying between them. The CDR3 DNA reads as TGTGCCAGCAGTTTAAGGGGAGACAATCAGCCCCAGCATTTT. Protein sequence: CASSLRGDNQPQHF.

A remark on this clone: The junction shows a germline mismatch at one end, possibly a read error. The chain is built from TRBV2 and TRBJ2-1; 8 nucleotides align to TRBD1. Germline V gene sequence: CDR1 SNHLY, CDR2 FYNNEI. The CDR3 has 15 amino acids. Here the CDR3 DNA reads TGTGCCAGCAGTGAGTGGACAGGGTCCTTCAATGAGCAGTTCTTC. Translating it yields CASSEWTGSFNEQFF.

The rearrangement joins TRBV5-4 to TRBJ2-7; TRBD2 matches at 14 bases. The V gene end was trimmed by 4 bases and the J gene end by 2 bases; junction bases not matched to a gene: 14. Germline V gives CDR1 SGHNT, CDR2 YYREEE (reference sequence). The CDR3 sequence is 19 residues long. CDR3 residues: CASSIGLAGGQMGTYEQYF. The DNA of the CDR3 is TGTGCCAGCAGCATCGGACTAGCGGGGGGTCAAATGGGAACCTACGAGCAGTACTTC.

The rearrangement joins TRBV5-1 to TRBJ1-1; no reliable D call. Germline V CDR1 and CDR2: SGHRS, YFSETQ. V lost 0 bases and J 8 bases, leaving 8 bases between the germline ends. CDR3 length: 12 residues. Here the CDR3 reads CASSLAGSEAFF. In nucleotides, the CDR3 is TGCGCCAGCAGCTTGGCCGGCAGCGAAGCTTTCTTT.

By proportion, this clone is medium-sized. V and J are TRBV30 and TRBJ1-2, with TRBD1 matching 8 bases. Germline CDR1 GTSNPN, CDR2 SVGIG (reference sequence). V was pared by 8 bases and J by 4 bases, with 9 bases of the junction left unmatched. The CDR3 length is 13 residues. The CDR3 loop is CAPTGGSFYGYTF. DNA of the CDR3: TGTGCCCCTACAGGGGGGTCCTTCTATGGCTACACCTTC.

About this clone: Other DNA sequences in this specimen translate into the identical CDR3. The V and J genes are TRBV9 and TRBJ2-2, with D hard to call. The CDR3 length is 12 residues. The V gene's germline CDR1 is SGDLS and CDR2 YYNGEE. Trimming took 1 base from V and 2 from J, leaving 0 bases between them. CDR3 in DNA: TGTGCCAGCAGCGTAAACACCGGGGAGCTGTTTTTT. Protein: CASSVNTGELFF.

This chain links TRBV2 with TRBJ1-4; D uncertain. Germline V CDR1 and CDR2: SNHLY, FYNNEI. Trimming pared 5 bases from V and 6 bases from J, leaving 19 bases between. This CDR3 has 16 amino acids. The CDR3 DNA sequence: TGTGCCAGCAGTATGGGCTCACAGAGAAGGGATGAAAAACTGTTTTTT. It is translated as CASSMGSQRRDEKLFF.